Sequencing of this TCR beta chain was carried out in a study of cytomegalovirus exposure and HLA in healthy donors. Findings and limits, study-wide: Through in vitro validation, a few CMV-associated chains were shown to be specific for CMV antigens. For most TCR beta V segments, an earlier analysis put the productive rate at about 87% or about 30% of the time.

60 Vbeta and 13 Jbeta primers were used in PCR. Libraries were prepared by immunoSEQ multiplex PCR; TCRdb keeps only in-frame clonotypes and omits some of them. The sample has 150,000 to 200,000 clones, roughly 77% seen once. J gave up 9 bases and V 0 bases, and 9 bases lay outside the gene matches. The CDR3 has 18 amino acids. Germline V gene sequence: CDR1 SGDLS, CDR2 YYNGEE. As for this clone: No antigen is known for it.

The sequence was collected from a man aged 45 to 65 in good health and CMV-seropositive. The material sequenced was PBMCs. J is TRBJ2-4 and V is TRBV9, with 16 bases lining up with TRBD2. The CDR3 is CASSVGSGTSGGGGIQYF. In DNA form, the CDR3 reads TGTGCCAGCAGCGTAGGATCCGGGACTAGCGGGGGGGGTGGCATTCAGTACTTC.